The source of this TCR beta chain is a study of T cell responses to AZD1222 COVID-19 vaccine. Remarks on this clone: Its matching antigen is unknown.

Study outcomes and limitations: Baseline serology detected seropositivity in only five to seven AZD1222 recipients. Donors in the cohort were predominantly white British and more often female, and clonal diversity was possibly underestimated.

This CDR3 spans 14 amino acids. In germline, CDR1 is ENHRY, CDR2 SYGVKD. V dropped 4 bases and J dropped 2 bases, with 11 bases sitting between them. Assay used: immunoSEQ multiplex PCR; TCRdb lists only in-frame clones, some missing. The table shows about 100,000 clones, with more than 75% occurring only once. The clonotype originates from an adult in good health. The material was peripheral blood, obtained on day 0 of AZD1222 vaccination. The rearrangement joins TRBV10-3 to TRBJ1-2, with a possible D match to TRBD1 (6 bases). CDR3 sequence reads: CAISGGGQNYGYTF. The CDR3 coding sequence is TGTGCCATCAGTGGGGGAGGACAGAACTATGGCTACACCTTC.